The 20 T cell receptor beta chains given below trace back to one sample, sequenced in a study of Graves' ophthalmopathy and Graves' hyperthyroidism. Scientists amplified the TCR beta CDR3 regions from RNA transcripts. First-round RT-PCR used HTBI primers; second-round multiplex PCR followed. Using its own MiXCR run on the multiplex PCR reads, TCRdb lists one record per CDR3 protein. The data contain about 240,000 distinct CDR3 sequences, about 47% of them singletons. Material: peripheral blood. Source of these receptors: an adult man with Graves' ophthalmopathy.

The V call is TRBV25-1, the J call TRBJ2-7; no reliable D call. This CDR3 contains 14 residues. V shed 1 base and J shed 6 bases, with 13 bases lying between them. Germline assignment: CDR1 MGHDK and CDR2 SYGVNS. The CDR3 spells CASSELVPVCEQYF. The DNA of the CDR3 is TGTGCCAGCAGTGAATTAGTGCCAGTCTGCGAGCAGTACTTC.

This clonotype came up once. The J gene is TRBJ2-7, the V gene TRBV19; D is unclear. This CDR3 region has 13 residues. Per germline, CDR1 LNHDA and CDR2 SQIVND (reference sequence). V gave up 0 bases and J gave up 2 bases, with 5 bases separating them. CDR3 sequence reads: CASSIDSPYEQYF. In nucleotides, the CDR3 is TGTGCCAGTAGTATAGACAGCCCCTACGAGCAGTACTTC.

The chain couples TRBV20-1 to TRBJ2-3; 11 bases are a match to TRBD2. The CDR3 has 15 amino acids. The V and J ends lost 1 base and 4 bases, in that order; junction bases with no gene match: 4. Germline CDR1 DFQATT, CDR2 SNEGSKA (reference sequence). CDR3 region: CSARVAGGWSDTQYF. The CDR3 coding sequence is TGCAGTGCTAGAGTAGCGGGAGGGTGGTCAGATACGCAGTATTTT.

The sample holds a few counts of this clonotype. This chain joins TRBV11-2 and TRBJ1-2; a weak D match, TRBD1 (5 bases). V dropped 0 bases and J dropped 8 bases, with 7 bases sitting between them. Germline CDR1 and CDR2: SGHAT and FQNNGV. The CDR3 has 12 residues. The CDR3 loop reads CASSLETEGYTF. The DNA for the CDR3 is TGTGCCAGCAGCTTAGAGACAGAAGGCTACACCTTC.

The count of this clonotype is one. A read error may produce the germline difference seen at one junction end. The DNA for the CDR3 is TGCAGCGCAATGGGACAGGCGAACGAGCGGTACTTC. Its translation is CSAMGQANERYF. This rearrangement joins TRBV29-1 to TRBJ2-7; the match to TRBD1 covers 8 bases. Germline loops: CDR1 SQVTM, CDR2 ANQGSEA. CDR3 size: 12 residues.

The genes are TRBV6-5 and TRBJ1-6, with 9 bases identical to TRBD1. Losses at the gene ends were 5 bases for V and 10 bases for J; bases not matched to a gene: 9. The CDR3 spans 15 residues. Germline V gene sequence: CDR1 MNHEY, CDR2 SVGAGI. Here the CDR3 reads CASSKTGQGNSPLHF. The DNA for the CDR3 is TGTGCCAGCAGTAAAACGGGACAGGGAAACTCACCCCTCCACTTT.

The chain couples TRBV18 to TRBJ2-5, with D unclear. The V end was cut by 1 base, the J end by 4 bases, with 4 bases between. The CDR3 runs 12 residues. Germline loops: CDR1 KGHSH, CDR2 LQKENI. The CDR3 DNA sequence: TGTGCCAGCTCACCACGAAGAGAGACCCAGTACTTC. This translates into CASSPRRETQYF.

This clonotype was seen ten or more times. CDR3 region: CASSLGTENEKLFF. In DNA, the CDR3 is TGTGCCAGCAGCTTGGGGACAGAGAATGAAAAACTGTTTTTT. The chain employs TRBV5-8 and TRBJ1-4, with D possibly matching TRBD1 (6 bases). Germline loops: CDR1 SGHTS, CDR2 YDEGEE. The CDR3 has 14 amino acids. Trimming took 0 bases from V and 5 from J, leaving 8 bases between them.

The chain carries TRBV11-2 and TRBJ1-3, with 7 bases identical to TRBD1. CDR1 SGHAT and CDR2 FQNNGV come from the germline V gene. The length of the CDR3 is 15 residues. Trimming took 5 bases from V and 4 from J; bases not matched to a gene: 8. CDR3 region: CASSIRGANGNTIYF. CDR3 bases: TGTGCCAGCAGCATCAGGGGGGCTAACGGAAACACCATATATTTT.

V and J are TRBV20-1 and TRBJ1-6, with TRBD1 matching 8 bases. The CDR3 consists of 17 residues. CDR1 and CDR2 from the germline V gene are DFQATT and SNEGSKA (reference sequence). Trimming cost V 0 bases and J 5 bases; bases outside gene matches: 9. The CDR3 DNA reads as TGCAGTGCTAGAGATAGCGTGGACAGGGCGGATAATTCACCCCTCCACTTT. Protein sequence: CSARDSVDRADNSPLHF.

Details on this clonotype: The conserved closing phenylalanine or tryptophan is absent in this CDR3, likely reflecting a read error. No DNA is shown, since the ends of the CDR3 on it are uncertain; the CDR3 is the one TCRdb lists. V is TRBV9 and J is TRBJ1-6. CDR1 SGDLS and CDR2 YYNGEE come from the germline V gene. The CDR3 totals 10 residues, both ends included. The CDR3 sequence is CASSVVIPLQ.

This clonotype was seen a handful of times. This rearrangement joins TRBV9 to TRBJ1-1; TRBD1 matches 10 bases. The trim removed 4 bases at V and 10 bases at J, leaving 4 bases unmatched. The CDR3 sequence is 12 residues long. Germline values: CDR1 SGDLS, CDR2 YYNGEE. The CDR3: CASSTRTGGAFF. CDR3 sequence (DNA): TGTGCCAGCAGCACCCGGACAGGGGGAGCTTTCTTT.

This chain links TRBV7-3 with TRBJ1-1; no clear D gene. Germline V CDR1 and CDR2: SGHTA, FQGTGA. Between the trimmed V and J ends, which lost 5 bases and 3 bases, there was a span of 10 bases. The CDR3 covers 13 residues. The CDR3 reads CASSPTVHTEAFF. CDR3 DNA: TGTGCCAGCAGCCCCACAGTGCACACTGAAGCTTTCTTT. The full variable domain, rest sourced from reference TRBV7-3 and TRBJ1-1, is GAGVSQTPSNKVTEKGKYVELRCDPISGHTALYWYRQSLGQGPEFLIYFQGTGAADDSGLPNDRFFAVRPEGSVSTLKIQRTERGDSAVYLCASSPTVHTEAFFGQGTRLTVV.

The genes are TRBV2 and TRBJ1-5, with TRBD1 identical over 7 bases. Germline V CDR1 and CDR2: SNHLY, FYNNEI. CDR3 length: 14 amino acids. The J segment lost 0 bases and the V segment lost 7 bases, leaving 3 bases of the junction unmatched. CDR3 sequence reads: CASNRGSSNQPQHF. CDR3 sequence (DNA): TGTGCCAGCAACAGGGGTAGTAGCAATCAGCCCCAGCATTTT.

The gene calls are TRBV10-3 and TRBJ1-2; possible D gene TRBD1, 5 bases. The CDR3 contains 15 residues. V was cut by 3 bases and J by 3 bases, with 14 bases left in between. CDR1 is ENHRY and CDR2 is SYGVKD in the germline V gene. CDR3 bases: TGTGCCATCAGTGACCCAGCAGGGCGGGACTATGGCTACACCTTC. The encoded protein is CAISDPAGRDYGYTF.

Turning to this clonotype: The junction differs from germline at one of its ends, possibly a read error. The gene calls are TRBV5-8 and TRBJ2-5; 8 bases match TRBD1. This CDR3 has 13 residues. CDR1 is SGHTS, CDR2 YDEGEE, per germline. The CDR3 loop is CASSLGQGQGQDF. As DNA, the CDR3 is TGTGCCAGCAGCTTGGGACAGGGGCAGGGCCAGGACTTC.

The chain combines TRBV2 with TRBJ2-5; D is perhaps TRBD2 (6 bases). The CDR3 extends over 14 amino acids. Germline V lookup: CDR1 SNHLY, CDR2 FYNNEI. Deletions cut 6 bases from V and 3 bases from J, with 14 bases between. CDR3 protein: CASRDPWREETQYF. The CDR3 nucleotides are TGTGCCAGCAGGGACCCTTGGAGGGAAGAGACCCAGTACTTC.

V gene TRBV24-1 combines with J gene TRBJ2-7; D not certain. V lost 1 base, J lost 5 bases, and 5 bases lay in between. Germline V gives CDR1 KGHDR, CDR2 SFDVKD. There are 12 residues in the CDR3. CDR3 residues: CATSDFQNEQYF. The CDR3 DNA sequence: TGTGCCACCAGTGATTTTCAGAACGAGCAGTACTTC.

This clonotype was picked up a small number of times. This chain connects TRBV29-1 to TRBJ1-2; no definite D call. The CDR3 runs to 11 residues. Germline V gives CDR1 SQVTM, CDR2 ANQGSEA. V was cut by 6 bases and J by 8 bases, with 13 bases left in between. CDR3 in DNA: TGCAGCGTCGACCGGGTCGAGGGCTACACCTTC. It is translated as CSVDRVEGYTF.

The V gene is TRBV7-9, the J gene TRBJ2-5, with 11 bases that match TRBD2. Per germline, CDR1 SEHNR and CDR2 FQNEAQ (reference sequence). The CDR3 sequence is 15 residues long. The ends lost 7 bases at V and 3 bases at J; junction bases unmatched: 7. The CDR3 sequence is CASIPPGLAEETQYF. For the CDR3, the DNA is TGTGCCAGCATACCTCCGGGACTAGCGGAAGAGACCCAGTACTTC. Filled out from reference TRBV7-9 and TRBJ2-5, the complete variable domain reads DTGVSQNPRHKITKRGQNVTFRCDPISEHNRLYWYRQTLGQGPEFLTYFQNEAQLEKSRLLSDRFSAERPKGSFSTLEIQRTEQGDSAMYLCASIPPGLAEETQYFGPGTRLLVL.